The entry below describes one TCR beta chain. Its antigen remains unidentified. Trimming cost V 1 base and J 4 bases, with 19 bases left between them. The germline V gene encodes CDR1 MNHEY and CDR2 SMNVEV (reference sequence). This CDR3 has 18 amino acids. This sample is part of a study of cytomegalovirus exposure and HLA in healthy donors. About the research overall: The roughly 130 validation repertoires were reported in a later analysis to have been generated on the same platform as the approximately 700 first-cohort repertoires.

The donors formed part of the approximately 120-subject validation cohort, distinct from the approximately 640-subject first cohort. Libraries were prepared by immunoSEQ multiplex PCR; TCRdb keeps only in-frame clonotypes and omits some of them. Of over 150,000 clones in the sample, 86% are singletons; the top ten hold more than 2%. Study-level points and caveats: Rare TCR sequences dominated, though some public TCRs recurred in many donors. The authors listed around 150 TCR beta chains as cytomegalovirus-associated.

Sequenced: PBMCs. The sequence came from a woman aged 18-29 years in good health and CMV-seronegative. The chain carries TRBV27 and TRBJ2-2, with D possibly TRBD2 on 6 matching bases. The DNA for the CDR3 is TGTGCCAGCAGTTTATACCCCGCGGGGAGACATACCACCGGGGAGCTGTTTTTT. Its translation: CASSLYPAGRHTTGELFF.